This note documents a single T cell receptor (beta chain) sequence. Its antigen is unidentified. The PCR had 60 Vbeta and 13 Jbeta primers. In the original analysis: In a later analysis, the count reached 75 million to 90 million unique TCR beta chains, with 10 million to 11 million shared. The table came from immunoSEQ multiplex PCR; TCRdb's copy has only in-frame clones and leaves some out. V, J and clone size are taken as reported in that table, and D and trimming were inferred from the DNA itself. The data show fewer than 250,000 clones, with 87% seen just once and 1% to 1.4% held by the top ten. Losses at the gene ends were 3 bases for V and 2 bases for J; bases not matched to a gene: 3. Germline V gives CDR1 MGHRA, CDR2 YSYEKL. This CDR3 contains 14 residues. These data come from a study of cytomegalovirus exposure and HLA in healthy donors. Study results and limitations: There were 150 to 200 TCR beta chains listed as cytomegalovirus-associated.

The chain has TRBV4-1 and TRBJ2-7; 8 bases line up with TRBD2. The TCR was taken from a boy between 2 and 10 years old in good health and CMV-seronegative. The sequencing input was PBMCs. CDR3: CASSHTAGAYEQYF. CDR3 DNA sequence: TGCGCCAGCAGCCACACAGCGGGAGCCTACGAGCAGTACTTC.